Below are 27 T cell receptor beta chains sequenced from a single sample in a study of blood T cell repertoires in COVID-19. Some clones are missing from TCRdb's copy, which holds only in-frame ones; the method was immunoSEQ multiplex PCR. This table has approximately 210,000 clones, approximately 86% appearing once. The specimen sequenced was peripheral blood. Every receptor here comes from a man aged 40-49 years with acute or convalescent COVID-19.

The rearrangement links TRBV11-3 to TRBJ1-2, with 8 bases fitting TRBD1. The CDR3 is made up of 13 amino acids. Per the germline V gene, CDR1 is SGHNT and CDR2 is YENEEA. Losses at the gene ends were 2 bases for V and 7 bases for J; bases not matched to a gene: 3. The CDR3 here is CASSLQGASGYTF. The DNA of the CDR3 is TGTGCCAGCAGCTTACAGGGGGCGAGTGGCTACACCTTC.

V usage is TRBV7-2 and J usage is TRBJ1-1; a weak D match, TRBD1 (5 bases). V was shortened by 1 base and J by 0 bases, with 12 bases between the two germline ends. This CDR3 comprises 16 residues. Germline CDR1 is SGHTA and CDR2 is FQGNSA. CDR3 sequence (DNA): TGTGCCAGCAGCTTAGGGGCGGGGCTCATGAACACTGAAGCTTTCTTT. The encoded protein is CASSLGAGLMNTEAFF.

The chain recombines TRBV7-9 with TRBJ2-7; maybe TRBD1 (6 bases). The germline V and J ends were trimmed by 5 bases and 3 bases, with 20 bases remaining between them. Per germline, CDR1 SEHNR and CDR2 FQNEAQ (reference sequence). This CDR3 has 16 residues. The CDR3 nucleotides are TGTGCCAGCAGCAAAAACCCAACAGGGCTATTCTACGAGCAGTACTTC. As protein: CASSKNPTGLFYEQYF.

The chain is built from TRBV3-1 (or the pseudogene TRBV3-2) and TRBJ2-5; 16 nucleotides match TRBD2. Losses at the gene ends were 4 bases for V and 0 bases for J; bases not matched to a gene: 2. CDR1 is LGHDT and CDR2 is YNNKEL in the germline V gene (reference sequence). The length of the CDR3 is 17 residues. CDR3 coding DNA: TGTGCCAGCAGCCCGGGACTAGCGGGGGGGTACCAAGAGACCCAGTACTTC. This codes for CASSPGLAGGYQETQYF.

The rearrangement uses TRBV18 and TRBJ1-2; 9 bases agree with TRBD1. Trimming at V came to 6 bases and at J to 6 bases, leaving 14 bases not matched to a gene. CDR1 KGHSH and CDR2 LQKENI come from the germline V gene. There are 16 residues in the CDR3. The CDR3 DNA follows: TGTGCCAGCTCGCCCGGGACAGGGAACCAGTTGGATGGCTACACCTTC. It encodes CASSPGTGNQLDGYTF.

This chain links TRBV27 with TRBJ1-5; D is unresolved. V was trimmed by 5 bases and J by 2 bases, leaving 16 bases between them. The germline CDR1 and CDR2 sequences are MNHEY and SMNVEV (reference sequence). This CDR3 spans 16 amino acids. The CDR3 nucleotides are TGTGCCAGCAGTCCACTCCGAGCCACAGGCAATCAGCCCCAGCATTTT. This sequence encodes CASSPLRATGNQPQHF.

The CDR3 loop reads CASSLTGGRYFYEQYF. CDR3 nucleotides: TGTGCCAGCAGCCTCACGGGGGGGAGGTACTTCTACGAGCAGTACTTC. The V gene is TRBV6-2 or TRBV6-3, the J gene TRBJ2-7; 8 nucleotides match TRBD2. The CDR3 is 16 amino acids. In germline, CDR1 is MNHEY, CDR2 SVGEGT. Germline trimming cut 6 bases from V and 3 bases from J; bases unmatched to any gene: 13.

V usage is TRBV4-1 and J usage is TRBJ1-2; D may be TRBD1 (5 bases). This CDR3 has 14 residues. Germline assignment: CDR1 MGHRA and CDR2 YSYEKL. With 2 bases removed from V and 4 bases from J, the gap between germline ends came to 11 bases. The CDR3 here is CASSQPTGAYGYTF. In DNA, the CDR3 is TGCGCCAGCAGCCAACCTACAGGAGCCTATGGCTACACCTTC.

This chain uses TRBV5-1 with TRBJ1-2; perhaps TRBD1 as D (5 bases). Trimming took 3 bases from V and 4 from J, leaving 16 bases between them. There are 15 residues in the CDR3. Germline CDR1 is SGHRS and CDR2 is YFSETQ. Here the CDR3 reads CASSSDTVLLYGYTF. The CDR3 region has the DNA TGCGCCAGCAGCTCGGACACGGTCCTCCTCTATGGCTACACCTTC.

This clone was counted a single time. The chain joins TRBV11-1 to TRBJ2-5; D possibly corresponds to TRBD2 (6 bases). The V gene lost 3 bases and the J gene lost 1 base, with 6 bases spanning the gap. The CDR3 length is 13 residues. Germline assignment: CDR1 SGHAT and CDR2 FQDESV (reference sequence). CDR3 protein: CASSLRGQETQYF. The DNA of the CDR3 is TGTGCCAGCAGCTTGCGGGGCCAAGAGACCCAGTACTTC.

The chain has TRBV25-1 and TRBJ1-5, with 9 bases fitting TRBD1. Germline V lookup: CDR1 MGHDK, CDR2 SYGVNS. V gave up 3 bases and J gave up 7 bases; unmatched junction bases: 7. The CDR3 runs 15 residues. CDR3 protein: CASSDGQGNGQPQHF. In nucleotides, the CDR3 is TGTGCCAGCAGTGACGGACAGGGGAATGGACAGCCCCAGCATTTT.

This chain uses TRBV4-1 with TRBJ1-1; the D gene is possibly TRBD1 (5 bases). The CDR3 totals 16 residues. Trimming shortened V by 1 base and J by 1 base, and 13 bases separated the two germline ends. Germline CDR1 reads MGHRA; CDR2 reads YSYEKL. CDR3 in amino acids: CASSQAPGLKNTEAFF. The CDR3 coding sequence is TGCGCCAGCAGCCAAGCCCCGGGACTCAAGAACACTGAAGCTTTCTTT.

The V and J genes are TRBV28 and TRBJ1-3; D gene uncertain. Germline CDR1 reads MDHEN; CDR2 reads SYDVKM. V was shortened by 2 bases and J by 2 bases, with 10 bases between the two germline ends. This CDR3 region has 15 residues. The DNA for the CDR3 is TGTGCCAGCAGTTTAAGCGTCGCGCCTGGAAACACCATATATTTT. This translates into CASSLSVAPGNTIYF.

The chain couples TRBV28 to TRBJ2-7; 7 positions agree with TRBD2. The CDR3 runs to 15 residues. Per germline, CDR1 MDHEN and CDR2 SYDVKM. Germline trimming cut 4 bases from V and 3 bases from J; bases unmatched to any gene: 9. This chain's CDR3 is CASSSSGGRNYEQYF. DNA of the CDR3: TGTGCCAGCAGTTCATCGGGGGGACGGAACTACGAGCAGTACTTC.

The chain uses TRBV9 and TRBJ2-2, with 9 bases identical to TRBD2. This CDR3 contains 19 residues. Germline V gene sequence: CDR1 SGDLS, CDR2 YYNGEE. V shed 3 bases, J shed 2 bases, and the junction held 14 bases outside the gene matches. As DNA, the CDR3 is TGTGCCAGCAGCGGCAAGGGAGCTAGCGGGGCGGTTAACACCGGGGAGCTGTTTTTT. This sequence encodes CASSGKGASGAVNTGELFF.

CDR3 nucleotides: TGTGCCAGCAGCGTAGCAATTGGACTAGCGGGAGTCACCGGGGAGCTGTTTTTT. Protein sequence: CASSVAIGLAGVTGELFF. V usage is TRBV9 and J usage is TRBJ2-2, with 13 bases identical to TRBD2. The CDR3 length is 18 residues. V lost 0 bases and J lost 4; bases outside the gene matches: 6. From germline, CDR1 is SGDLS and CDR2 YYNGEE.

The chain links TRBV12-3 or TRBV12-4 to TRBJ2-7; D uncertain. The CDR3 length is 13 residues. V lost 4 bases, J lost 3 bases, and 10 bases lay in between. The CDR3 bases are TGTGCCAGCAGTTCAGGTGCCATCTACGAGCAGTACTTC. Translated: CASSSGAIYEQYF.

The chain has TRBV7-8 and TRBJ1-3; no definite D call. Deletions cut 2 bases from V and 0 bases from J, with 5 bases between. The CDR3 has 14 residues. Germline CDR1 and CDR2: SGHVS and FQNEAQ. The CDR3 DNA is TGTGCCAGCAGCTTAAGAGGCTCTGGAAACACCATATATTTT. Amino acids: CASSLRGSGNTIYF.

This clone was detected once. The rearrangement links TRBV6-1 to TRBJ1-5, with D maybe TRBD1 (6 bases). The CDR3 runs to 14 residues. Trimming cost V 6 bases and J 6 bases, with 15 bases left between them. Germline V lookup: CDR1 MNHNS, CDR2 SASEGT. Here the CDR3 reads CASRTPGETQPQHF. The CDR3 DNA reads TGTGCCAGCAGGACTCCAGGGGAAACTCAGCCCCAGCATTTT.

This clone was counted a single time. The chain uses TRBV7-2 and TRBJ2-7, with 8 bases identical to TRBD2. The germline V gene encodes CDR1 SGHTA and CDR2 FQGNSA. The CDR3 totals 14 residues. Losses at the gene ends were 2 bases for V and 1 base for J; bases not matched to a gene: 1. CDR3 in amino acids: CASSLSGGSYEQYF. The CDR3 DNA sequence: TGTGCCAGCAGCTTAAGCGGGGGATCCTACGAGCAGTACTTC.

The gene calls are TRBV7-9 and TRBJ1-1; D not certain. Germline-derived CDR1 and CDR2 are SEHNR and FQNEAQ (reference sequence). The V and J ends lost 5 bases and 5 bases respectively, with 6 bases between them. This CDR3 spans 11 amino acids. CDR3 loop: CASSPRTEAFF. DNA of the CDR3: TGTGCCAGCAGCCCTAGGACTGAAGCTTTCTTT.

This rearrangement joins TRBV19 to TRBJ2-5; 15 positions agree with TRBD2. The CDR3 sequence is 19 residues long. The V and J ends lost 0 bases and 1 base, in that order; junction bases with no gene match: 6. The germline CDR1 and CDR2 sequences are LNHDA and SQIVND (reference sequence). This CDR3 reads CASSIERTSGGVAQETQYF. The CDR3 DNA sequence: TGTGCCAGTAGTATAGAACGGACTAGCGGGGGGGTCGCCCAAGAGACCCAGTACTTC.

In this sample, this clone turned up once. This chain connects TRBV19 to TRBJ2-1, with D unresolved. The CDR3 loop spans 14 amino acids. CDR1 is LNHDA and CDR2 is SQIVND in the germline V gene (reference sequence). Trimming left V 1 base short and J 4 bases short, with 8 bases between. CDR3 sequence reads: CASSIVPVYNEQFF. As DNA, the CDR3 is TGTGCCAGTAGTATAGTACCAGTGTACAATGAGCAGTTCTTC.

The CDR3 DNA reads TGCGCCAGCAGTGTGGCCGCAAATCAGCCCCAGCATTTT. Its translation: CASSVAANQPQHF. This rearrangement joins TRBV10-1 to TRBJ1-5; no clear D. The CDR3 contains 13 residues. With 4 bases removed from V and 4 bases from J, the gap between germline ends came to 8 bases. Germline CDR1 and CDR2: WNHNN and SYGVQD (reference sequence).

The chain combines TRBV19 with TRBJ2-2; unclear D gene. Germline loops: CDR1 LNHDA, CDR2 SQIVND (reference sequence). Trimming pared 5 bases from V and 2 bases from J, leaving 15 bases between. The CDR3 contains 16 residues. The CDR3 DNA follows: TGTGCCAGTAGTCACCGCGAAAGCGATAACACCGGGGAGCTGTTTTTT. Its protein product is CASSHRESDNTGELFF.

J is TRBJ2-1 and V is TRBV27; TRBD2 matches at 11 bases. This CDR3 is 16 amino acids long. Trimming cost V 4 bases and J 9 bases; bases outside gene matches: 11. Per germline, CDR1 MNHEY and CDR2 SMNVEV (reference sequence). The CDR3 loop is CASSSLSLAGGGEQFF. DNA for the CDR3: TGTGCCAGCAGTTCCCTCTCCCTAGCGGGAGGAGGTGAGCAGTTCTTC.

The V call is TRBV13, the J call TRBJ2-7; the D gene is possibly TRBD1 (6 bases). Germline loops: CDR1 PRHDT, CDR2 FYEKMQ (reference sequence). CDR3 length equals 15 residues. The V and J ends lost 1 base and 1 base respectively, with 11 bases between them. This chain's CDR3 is CASSLVPQGSYEQYF. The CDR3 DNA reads TGTGCCAGCAGCTTAGTACCCCAGGGGTCCTACGAGCAGTACTTC. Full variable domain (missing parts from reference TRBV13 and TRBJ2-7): AAGVIQSPRHLIKEKRETATLKCYPIPRHDTVYWYQQGPGQDPQFLISFYEKMQSDKGSIPDRFSAQQFSDYHSELNMSSLELGDSALYFCASSLVPQGSYEQYFGPGTRLTVT.